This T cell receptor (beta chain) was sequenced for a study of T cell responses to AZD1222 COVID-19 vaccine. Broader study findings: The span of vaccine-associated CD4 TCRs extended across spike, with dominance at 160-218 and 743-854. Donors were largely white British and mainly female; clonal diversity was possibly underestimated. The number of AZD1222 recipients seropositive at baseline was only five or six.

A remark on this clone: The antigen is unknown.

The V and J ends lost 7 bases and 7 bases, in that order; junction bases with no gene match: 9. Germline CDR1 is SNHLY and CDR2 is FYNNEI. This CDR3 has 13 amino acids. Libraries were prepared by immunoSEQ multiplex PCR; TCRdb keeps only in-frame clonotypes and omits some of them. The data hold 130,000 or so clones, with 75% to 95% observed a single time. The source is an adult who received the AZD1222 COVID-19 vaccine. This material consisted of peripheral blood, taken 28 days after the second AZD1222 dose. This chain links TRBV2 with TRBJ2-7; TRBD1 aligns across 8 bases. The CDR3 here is CASTAGGFSEQYV. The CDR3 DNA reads TGTGCCAGCACGGCAGGGGGCTTCTCGGAGCAGTACGTC.